This T cell receptor (beta chain) comes out of a study of CD8+ T cells in alopecia areata. Study-wide results and caveats: More clonal than normal scalp was lesional scalp, particularly alopecia totalis/universalis.

This clone was seen a few times. Its antigen remains unknown. Extraction of RNA preceded its reverse transcription into cDNA, which served as the sequencing template. Some clones are missing from TCRdb's copy, which holds only in-frame ones; the method was immunoSEQ multiplex PCR. The table lists 130,000 or so clones, 40% to 55% of them singletons. Lesional scalp tissue (obtained by punch biopsy) and peripheral blood were collected from alopecia areata patients. The sequenced material came from NKG2D-low CD8+ T cells sorted from blood. This clonotype was obtained from a human donor with alopecia areata.

CDR3 sequence (DNA): TGTGCCGTGACGGCAAACACTGAAGCTTTCTTT. This gives the protein CAVTANTEAFF. The chain carries TRBV2 and TRBJ1-1; no clear D gene. Germline V gene sequence: CDR1 SNHLY, CDR2 FYNNEI. This CDR3 has 11 amino acids. Deletions cut 11 bases from V and 2 bases from J, with 9 bases between.